This T cell receptor (beta chain) was identified in a study of T cells in Graves' hyperthyroidism and ophthalmopathy. TCR beta CDR3 sequences were amplified from RNA transcripts. A first-round RT-PCR of the TCR CDR3 used the HTBI primer set. From the multiplex PCR reads, TCRdb called clonotypes with MiXCR, one entry per CDR3 protein. The table has over 550,000 distinct CDR3 sequences, about a sixth seen once. This clonotype showed up just a few times. Between the trimmed V and J ends, which lost 7 bases and 7 bases, there was a span of 17 bases. Germline V gives CDR1 DFQATT, CDR2 SNEGSKA (reference sequence). The CDR3 length is 14 residues.

V and J are TRBV20-1 and TRBJ1-6; D may be TRBD1 (5 bases). The specimen was blood. This sequence originates from a woman aged 18 to 35 with Graves' hyperthyroidism. The CDR3 here is CSGRNGAHNSPLHF. DNA of the CDR3: TGCAGTGGCCGAAACGGGGCTCACAATTCACCCCTCCACTTT.